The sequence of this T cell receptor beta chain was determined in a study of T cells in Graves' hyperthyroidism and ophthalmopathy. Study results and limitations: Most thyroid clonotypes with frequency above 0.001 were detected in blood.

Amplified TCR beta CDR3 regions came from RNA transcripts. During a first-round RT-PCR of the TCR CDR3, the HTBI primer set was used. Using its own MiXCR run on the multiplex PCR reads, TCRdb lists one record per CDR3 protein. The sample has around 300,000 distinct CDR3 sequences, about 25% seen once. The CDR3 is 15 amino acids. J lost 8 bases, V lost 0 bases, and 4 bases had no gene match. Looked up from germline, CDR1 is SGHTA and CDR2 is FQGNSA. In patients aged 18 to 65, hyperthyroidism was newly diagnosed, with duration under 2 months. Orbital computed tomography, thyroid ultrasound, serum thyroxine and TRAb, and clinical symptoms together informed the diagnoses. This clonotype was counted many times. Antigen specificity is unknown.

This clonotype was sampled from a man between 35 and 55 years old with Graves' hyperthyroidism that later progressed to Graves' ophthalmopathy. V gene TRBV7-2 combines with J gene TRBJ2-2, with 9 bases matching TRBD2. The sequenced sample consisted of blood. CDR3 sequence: CASSLAAGGAGELFF. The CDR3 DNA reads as TGTGCCAGCAGCTTAGCAGCGGGGGGCGCGGGGGAGCTGTTTTTT.